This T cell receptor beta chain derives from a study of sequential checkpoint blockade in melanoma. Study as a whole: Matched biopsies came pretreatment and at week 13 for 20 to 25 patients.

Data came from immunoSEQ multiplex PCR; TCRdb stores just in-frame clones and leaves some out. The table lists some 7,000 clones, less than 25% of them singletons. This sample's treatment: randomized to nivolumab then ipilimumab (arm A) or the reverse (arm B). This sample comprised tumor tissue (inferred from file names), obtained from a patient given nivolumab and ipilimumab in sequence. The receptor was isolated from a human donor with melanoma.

CDR3 in DNA: TGTGCCAGCAGCGTAGAAGGTAGCGGGAACTCCGAGACCCAGTACTTC. Its translation: CASSVEGSGNSETQYF. The chain uses TRBV9 and TRBJ2-5; 8 nucleotides match TRBD2. Germline CDR1 SGDLS, CDR2 YYNGEE. The ends lost 0 bases at V and 5 bases at J; junction bases unmatched: 9. The CDR3 has 16 residues.